Shown below are 32 T cell receptor beta chains from a single sample sequenced in a study of blood T cell repertoires in COVID-19. Assay used: immunoSEQ multiplex PCR; TCRdb lists only in-frame clones, some missing. The sample yields tens of thousands of clones, about 86% seen once. Sequenced sample: peripheral blood. The receptors were sampled from a middle-aged man with acute or convalescent COVID-19.

The rearrangement joins TRBV28 to TRBJ2-1; no clear D gene. The CDR3 is 12 amino acids. Trimming removed 4 bases from V and 6 bases from J, with 7 bases in between. CDR1 MDHEN and CDR2 SYDVKM come from the germline V gene. The CDR3 is CASSSNPNEQFF. The CDR3 region has the DNA TGTGCCAGCAGTTCTAACCCCAATGAGCAGTTCTTC.

Only a few counts were recorded for this clone. The chain uses TRBV10-1 and TRBJ2-2; 7 bases agree with TRBD1. This CDR3 contains 14 residues. CDR1 and CDR2 from the germline V gene are WNHNN and SYGVQD (reference sequence). V was pared by 6 bases and J by 4 bases, with 5 bases of the junction left unmatched. CDR3 region: CASSSTGSTGELFF. Written as DNA, the CDR3 is TGCGCCAGCAGCTCGACAGGGTCCACCGGGGAGCTGTTTTTT.

The chain employs TRBV6-5 and TRBJ2-2; a possible D gene is TRBD2 (6 bases). Between the trimmed V and J ends, which lost 7 bases and 7 bases, there was a span of 13 bases. CDR1 MNHEY and CDR2 SVGAGI come from the germline V gene. The CDR3 is 13 amino acids. CDR3 nucleotides: TGTGCCAGCAAACAATGGGGGGTCGGGGAGCTGTTTTTT. Translated, it gives CASKQWGVGELFF.

The rearrangement uses TRBV11-3 and TRBJ2-3, with 7 bases that match TRBD2. This CDR3 has 16 residues. CDR1 is SGHNT, CDR2 YENEEA, per germline. V was pared by 5 bases and J by 2 bases, with 10 bases of the junction left unmatched. CDR3 amino acids: CASSPGTTRYTDTQYF. The CDR3 nucleotides are TGTGCCAGCAGCCCGGGGACTACACGATACACAGATACGCAGTATTTT.

The chain joins TRBV3-1 (or the pseudogene TRBV3-2) to TRBJ2-7; 9 bases are shared with TRBD2. The CDR3 spans 16 residues. Per the germline V gene, CDR1 is LGHDT and CDR2 is YNNKEL (reference sequence). V was pared by 0 bases and J by 7 bases, with 10 bases of the junction left unmatched. The CDR3 DNA sequence: TGTGCCAGCAGCCAAGAAGGGGCTAGCGGGACTTGGGAGCAGTACTTC. As protein: CASSQEGASGTWEQYF.

This chain connects TRBV12-2 to TRBJ1-1. TRBV12-2 is tagged as a pseudogene. This CDR3 is 18 amino acids long. CDR3 DNA: TGTGCAAGTCGATTACTTCTAGGGGGGGCTTCACCTGACACTGAAGCTTTCTTT. It translates to CASRLLLGGASPDTEAFF.

This clone appeared once. The genes are TRBV5-8 and TRBJ1-4, with D perhaps matching TRBD1 (6 bases). Per germline, CDR1 SGHTS and CDR2 YDEGEE. V lost 2 bases and J 8 bases, leaving 16 bases between the germline ends. This CDR3 comprises 15 residues. CDR3 loop: CASSFGGGQGEKLFF. DNA of the CDR3: TGTGCCAGCAGCTTCGGCGGGGGGCAAGGGGAAAAACTGTTTTTT.

The V and J genes are TRBV7-3 and TRBJ1-1; 8 bases are shared with TRBD1. Germline CDR1 SGHTA, CDR2 FQGTGA. Unmatched junction bases numbered 5, after V lost 10 bases and J lost 1 base. This CDR3 contains 13 residues. The chain's CDR3 is CATRTGPNTEAFF. DNA for the CDR3: TGTGCCACAAGGACAGGGCCGAACACTGAAGCTTTCTTT. The full variable domain, rest sourced from reference TRBV7-3 and TRBJ1-1, is GAGVSQTPSNKVTEKGKYVELRCDPISGHTALYWYRQSLGQGPEFLIYFQGTGAADDSGLPNDRFFAVRPEGSVSTLKIQRTERGDSAVYLCATRTGPNTEAFFGQGTRLTVV.

This rearrangement joins TRBV5-1 to TRBJ2-2; D not certain. The length of the CDR3 is 14 residues. Trimming removed 2 bases from V and 7 bases from J, with 12 bases in between. Germline loops: CDR1 SGHRS, CDR2 YFSETQ. CDR3 in amino acids: CASSLGVVNGELFF. CDR3 nucleotides: TGCGCCAGCAGCTTAGGAGTTGTAAACGGGGAGCTGTTTTTT.

The chain has TRBV11-2 and TRBJ1-5; D gene unclear. Germline V gives CDR1 SGHAT, CDR2 FQNNGV. The CDR3 length is 14 residues. Trimming took off 5 bases at V and 0 bases at J, with 8 bases between the two ends. As DNA, the CDR3 is TGTGCCAGCAGCAGCCCTGATAGCAATCAGCCCCAGCATTTT. It encodes CASSSPDSNQPQHF.

The chain recombines TRBV11-1 with TRBJ2-1; D is unclear. The CDR3 spans 14 residues. CDR1 is SGHAT and CDR2 is FQDESV in the germline V gene (reference sequence). The V end was cut by 7 bases, the J end by 0 bases, with 10 bases between. The CDR3 region is CASMEQDSYNEQFF. In nucleotides, the CDR3 is TGTGCCAGCATGGAGCAAGACTCCTACAATGAGCAGTTCTTC. The full variable domain, in which reference TRBV11-1 and TRBJ2-1 provide the parts outside the CDR3, is EAEVAQSPRYKITEKSQAVAFWCDPISGHATLYWYRQILGQGPELLVQFQDESVVDDSQLPKDRFSAERLKGVDSTLKIQPAELGDSAMYLCASMEQDSYNEQFFGPGTRLTVL.

This chain joins TRBV18 and TRBJ1-5, with D tentatively TRBD1 (5 bases). The CDR3 has 17 amino acids. Germline assignment: CDR1 KGHSH and CDR2 LQKENI. Trimming removed 3 bases from V and 5 bases from J, with 20 bases in between. The CDR3 reads CASSPFRGTDGYQPQHF. CDR3 nucleotides: TGTGCCAGCTCACCGTTCCGTGGGACTGATGGTTATCAGCCCCAGCATTTT.

The J gene is TRBJ2-1, the V gene TRBV11-3; unclear D gene. V lost 0 bases and J lost 5, with 11 bases in between. The length of the CDR3 is 15 residues. From germline, CDR1 is SGHNT and CDR2 YENEEA. CDR3 sequence (DNA): TGTGCCAGCAGCTTAGATCAGCTAGTTAACAATGAGCAGTTCTTC. Its protein product is CASSLDQLVNNEQFF. The variable domain in full, with the rest retrieved from reference TRBV11-3 and TRBJ2-1, is EAGVVQSPRYKIIEKKQPVAFWCNPISGHNTLYWYLQNLGQGPELLIRYENEEAVDDSQLPKDRFSAERLKGVDSTLKIQPAELGDSAVYLCASSLDQLVNNEQFFGPGTRLTVL.

This clone was seen more than once but under ten times. This chain links TRBV7-9 with TRBJ1-1, with 8 positions matching TRBD1. J lost 4 bases, V lost 4 bases, and 2 bases had no gene match. The CDR3 runs to 13 residues. Germline-derived CDR1 and CDR2 are SEHNR and FQNEAQ (reference sequence). The DNA for the CDR3 is TGTGCCAGCAGCTGGACAGGGATCACTGAAGCTTTCTTT. Translating gives CASSWTGITEAFF.

CDR3 DNA: TGTGCTAGTGGTTTGGACACCTCCCCTGAAGCTTTCTTT. As protein: CASGLDTSPEAFF. The V gene is TRBV12-5, the J gene TRBJ1-1; D is undetermined. CDR3 size: 13 residues. Per the germline V gene, CDR1 is LGHNT and CDR2 is FRNRAP. The germline V and J ends were trimmed by 1 base and 6 bases, with 9 bases remaining between them.

The chain combines TRBV11-3 with TRBJ1-4, with D tentatively TRBD1 (5 bases). CDR1 is SGHNT and CDR2 is YENEEA in the germline V gene. V was shortened by 3 bases and J by 5 bases, with 10 bases between the two germline ends. This CDR3 comprises 14 residues. CDR3 sequence reads: CASSFPQDNEKLFF. The CDR3 coding sequence is TGTGCCAGCAGCTTTCCACAGGACAATGAAAAACTGTTTTTT.

J is TRBJ1-5 and V is TRBV19, with D possibly being TRBD1 (6 bases). The CDR3 totals 14 residues. The V end lost 5 bases, the J end lost 1 base, and 9 bases lay between the germline ends. The germline CDR1 and CDR2 sequences are LNHDA and SQIVND (reference sequence). CDR3 nucleotide sequence: TGTGCCAGTAGTGTACAGGGAAGCAATCAGCCCCAGCATTTT. Residues: CASSVQGSNQPQHF.

The chain is built from TRBV7-9 and TRBJ1-1; unclear D gene. The CDR3 covers 12 residues. Germline-derived CDR1 and CDR2 are SEHNR and FQNEAQ (reference sequence). Trimming stripped 1 base from V and 7 bases from J, with 7 bases between. DNA for the CDR3: TGTGCCAGCAGCTTAGACAGCCTTGAAGCTTTCTTT. It is translated as CASSLDSLEAFF.

With respect to this clone: One end of the junction is discordant with germline, which a read error may explain. As DNA, the CDR3 is TGTGCCTCCCAAAGGAGAGGCCCTAACGAAAAACTGTTTTTT. Translated, it gives CASQRRGPNEKLFF. The chain couples TRBV30 to TRBJ1-4; D is unclear. There are 14 residues in the CDR3. Per the germline V gene, CDR1 is GTSNPN and CDR2 is SVGIG (reference sequence).

In its sample, this clone was seen a few times. The chain employs TRBV11-3 and TRBJ2-5, with TRBD1 matching over 7 bases. V trimming: 2 bases; J trimming: 3 bases; junction bases outside the gene matches: 9. The CDR3 covers 16 residues. Germline lookup yields CDR1 SGHNT and CDR2 YENEEA. The CDR3: CASSLLRGTGEETQYF. CDR3 in DNA: TGTGCCAGCAGCTTACTCCGGGGTACAGGGGAAGAGACCCAGTACTTC.

This chain uses TRBV7-8 with TRBJ1-5; D remains unclear. The CDR3 has 16 amino acids. The V gene lost 1 base and the J gene lost 0 bases, with 10 bases spanning the gap. The germline V gene has CDR1 SGHVS and CDR2 FQNEAQ. The CDR3 here is CASSLVSGDSNQPQHF. In DNA form, the CDR3 reads TGTGCCAGCAGCTTAGTCTCAGGCGATAGCAATCAGCCCCAGCATTTT.

The table lists this clone with a few counts. The DNA of the CDR3 is TGTGCCAGCAGTGATATCTGGCAGGGCGGTGGCTACACCTTC. It yields the protein CASSDIWQGGGYTF. The chain joins TRBV2 to TRBJ1-2, with a weak D call TRBD1 (5 bases). The germline V gene encodes CDR1 SNHLY and CDR2 FYNNEI. The CDR3 sequence is 14 residues long. The germline V and J ends were trimmed by 3 bases and 7 bases, with 15 bases remaining between them. Complete variable domain (other parts from reference TRBV2 and TRBJ1-2): EPEVTQTPSHQVTQMGQEVILRCVPISNHLYFYWYRQILGQKVEFLVSFYNNEISEKSEIFDDQFSVERPDGSNFTLKIRSTKLEDSAMYFCASSDIWQGGGYTFGSGTRLTVV.

Comment on this clone: The junction shows a germline mismatch at one end, possibly a read error. The V and J genes are TRBV2 and TRBJ1-2, with TRBD1 matching over 8 bases. CDR1 and CDR2 (germline): SNHLY, FYNNEI. The CDR3 runs 15 residues. Here the CDR3 reads CAISQGARGFVGYTF. CDR3 nucleotide sequence: TGTGCCATCAGTCAGGGGGCCCGAGGCTTCGTTGGCTACACCTTC.

The chain employs TRBV12-3 or TRBV12-4 and TRBJ2-7, with TRBD1 identical over 7 bases. Losses at the gene ends were 5 bases for V and 3 bases for J; bases not matched to a gene: 4. The length of the CDR3 is 13 residues. The CDR3 DNA follows: TGTGCCAGCAGTGGTGGGGACAGCTACGAGCAGTACTTC. This sequence encodes CASSGGDSYEQYF.

The chain recombines TRBV10-3 with TRBJ2-7; 9 positions match TRBD2. The CDR3 runs 16 residues. Germline trimming cut 0 bases from V and 5 bases from J; bases unmatched to any gene: 8. Germline V lookup: CDR1 ENHRY, CDR2 SYGVKD. The DNA for the CDR3 is TGTGCCATCAGTGAGTCGAGGGGACTAGCTAGCGACGAGCAGTACTTC. As protein: CAISESRGLASDEQYF.

This chain joins TRBV28 and TRBJ1-1; TRBD1 might be the D (6 bases). Trimming took off 2 bases at V and 8 bases at J, with 9 bases between the two ends. Germline-derived CDR1 and CDR2 are MDHEN and SYDVKM. The CDR3 extends over 12 amino acids. CDR3 loop: CASSLRQAEAFF. CDR3 bases: TGTGCCAGCAGTTTACGACAGGCCGAAGCTTTCTTT.

The sample holds a few counts of this clone. The J gene is TRBJ1-2, the V gene TRBV10-3, with TRBD1 matching 8 bases. Germline V gene sequence: CDR1 ENHRY, CDR2 SYGVKD. This CDR3 has 14 amino acids. With 3 bases clipped from V and 6 bases from J, the junction kept 6 bases outside the gene matches. The CDR3 nucleotides are TGTGCCATCAGTGAACGGAGGGGACAGGATGGCTACACCTTC. Amino acid sequence: CAISERRGQDGYTF.

The V and J genes are TRBV28 and TRBJ2-3; TRBD2 aligns across 13 bases. The V gene end was trimmed by 6 bases and the J gene end by 4 bases; junction bases not matched to a gene: 13. Germline CDR1 is MDHEN and CDR2 is SYDVKM. The CDR3 totals 18 residues. The CDR3 sequence: CASSLPPALAGGPDTQYF. The CDR3 region has the DNA TGTGCCAGCAGCCTACCACCCGCACTAGCGGGAGGGCCAGATACGCAGTATTTT.

This rearrangement joins TRBV7-9 to TRBJ1-6; 8 nucleotides line up with TRBD1. The CDR3 covers 15 residues. V trimming: 2 bases; J trimming: 8 bases; junction bases outside the gene matches: 5. Germline CDR1 reads SEHNR; CDR2 reads FQNEAQ (reference sequence). The CDR3 DNA sequence: TGTGCCAGCAGCTTATCAGGGGGCTGGGATTCACCCCTCCACTTT. As protein: CASSLSGGWDSPLHF.

The chain couples TRBV9 to TRBJ2-2, with D perhaps matching TRBD1 (6 bases). The germline gives CDR1 SGDLS, CDR2 YYNGEE. This CDR3 is 17 amino acids long. V lost 6 bases and J 2 bases, leaving 20 bases between the germline ends. This CDR3 is CASTYVGGSVNTGELFF. CDR3 DNA: TGTGCCAGCACCTATGTAGGGGGTTCCGTTAACACCGGGGAGCTGTTTTTT.

The V and J genes are TRBV10-1 and TRBJ1-1; possible D gene TRBD1, 5 bases. There are 20 residues in the CDR3. V gave up 2 bases and J gave up 3 bases, with 28 bases separating them. CDR1 and CDR2 (germline): WNHNN, SYGVQD (reference sequence). CDR3 region: CASSERVLGNRRVWDTEAFF. The CDR3 nucleotides read TGCGCCAGCAGTGAGAGAGTACTGGGGAACAGGAGGGTATGGGACACTGAAGCTTTCTTT.

The chain links TRBV5-1 to TRBJ2-7, with D unresolved. The CDR3 loop spans 13 amino acids. Germline-derived CDR1 and CDR2 are SGHRS and YFSETQ. Trimming pared 0 bases from V and 4 bases from J, leaving 8 bases between. This CDR3 reads CASSLGFTYEQYF. The CDR3 DNA sequence: TGCGCCAGCAGCTTGGGCTTCACTTACGAGCAGTACTTC.